Shown below are 11 T cell receptor beta chains from a single sample sequenced in a study of T-cell reconstitution after alpha-beta-depleted transplantation in children. TCRbeta library preparation incorporated unique molecular identifiers. Via MiXCR, TCRdb re-called the PCR reads, giving one row per CDR3 protein. Seen here are approximately 400,000 distinct CDR3 sequences, roughly 16% observed once, and the top ten hold 25% to 35%. The sample was PBMCs, mostly from graft donor cells, taken 360 days after TCRalphabeta/CD19-depleted stem cell transplant. The source of these receptors is a boy less than two years old who had a stem cell transplant for Wiskott-Aldrich syndrome, so the T cells may come from the graft donor.

V gene TRBV3-1 combines with J gene TRBJ2-2; the D is unclear. The CDR3 loop spans 14 amino acids. The V and J ends lost 1 base and 6 bases respectively, with 9 bases between them. CDR1 LGHDT and CDR2 YNNKEL come from the germline V gene (reference sequence). CDR3: CASSQGGKAGELFF. The CDR3 DNA is TGTGCCAGCAGCCAAGGGGGAAAGGCCGGGGAGCTGTTTTTT.

This clonotype was picked up a small number of times. The rearrangement joins TRBV7-2 to TRBJ2-3; 9 positions match TRBD2. V lost 5 bases, J lost 0 bases, and 9 bases stayed unmatched. The CDR3 extends over 17 amino acids. CDR1 and CDR2 (germline): SGHTA, FQGNSA. The CDR3 region is CASSPHFLAGSTDTQYF. CDR3 sequence (DNA): TGTGCCAGCAGCCCCCATTTTCTAGCGGGGAGCACAGATACGCAGTATTTT.

The genes are TRBV13 and TRBJ2-3, with TRBD2 matching over 7 bases. CDR1 and CDR2 from the germline V gene are PRHDT and FYEKMQ (reference sequence). The trim removed 6 bases at V and 6 bases at J, leaving 9 bases unmatched. The CDR3 runs to 14 residues. CDR3 nucleotide sequence: TGTGCCAGCAGGGGGGGGGAAGGATATGATACGCAGTATTTT. Translating gives CASRGGEGYDTQYF.

This clonotype showed up just a few times. The chain couples TRBV12-3 or TRBV12-4 to TRBJ1-6, with D possibly being TRBD1 (5 bases). V lost 2 bases, J lost 7 bases, and 18 bases lay in between. This CDR3 is 17 amino acids long. CDR3 residues: CASSLMGQGVANSPLHF. In DNA, the CDR3 is TGTGCCAGCAGTTTAATGGGCCAGGGCGTAGCAAATTCACCCCTCCACTTT.

The chain has TRBV24-1 and TRBJ2-1; TRBD1 aligns across 12 bases. J was trimmed by 9 bases and V by 5 bases; bases with no gene match: 4. Germline CDR1 reads KGHDR; CDR2 reads SFDVKD. CDR3 length: 14 residues. Written as DNA, the CDR3 is TGTGCCACCAGTGGGGACAGGGGGCCAGGTGAGCAGTTCTTC. Amino acids: CATSGDRGPGEQFF.

This clonotype was recorded at least ten times. The rearrangement links TRBV20-1 to TRBJ2-1; D is undetermined. The germline V and J ends were trimmed by 1 base and 8 bases, with 9 bases remaining between them. This CDR3 spans 12 amino acids. Per germline, CDR1 DFQATT and CDR2 SNEGSKA (reference sequence). CDR3 DNA: TGCAGTGCTAGAGTGTCACATGATGAGCAGTTCTTC. This sequence encodes CSARVSHDEQFF.

This clonotype showed up just a few times. This rearrangement joins TRBV5-5 to TRBJ2-7; D is unresolved. The germline gives CDR1 SGHKS, CDR2 YYEKEE (reference sequence). Trimming removed 4 bases from V and 3 bases from J, with 17 bases in between. The CDR3 length is 15 residues. CDR3 DNA: TGTGCCAGCAGCCCCACTCCACTATTCCTCTACGAGCAGTACTTC. Translating gives CASSPTPLFLYEQYF.

The chain is built from TRBV25-1 and TRBJ2-2; D may be TRBD2 (6 bases). The CDR3 sequence is 15 residues long. Germline CDR1 is MGHDK and CDR2 is SYGVNS. V gave up 8 bases and J gave up 0 bases, with 13 bases separating them. The CDR3 loop is CASATSRPNTGELFF. The CDR3 DNA reads as TGTGCCAGCGCAACTAGCCGCCCGAACACCGGGGAGCTGTTTTTT. Filled out from reference TRBV25-1 and TRBJ2-2, the complete variable domain reads EADIYQTPRYLVIGTGKKITLECSQTMGHDKMYWYQQDPGMELHLIHYSYGVNSTEKGDLSSESTVSRIRTEHFPLTLESARPSHTSQYLCASATSRPNTGELFFGEGSRLTVL.

The genes are TRBV2 and TRBJ1-6, with D uncertain. Trimming removed 1 base from V and 0 bases from J, with 13 bases in between. This CDR3 region has 18 residues. The V gene's germline CDR1 is SNHLY and CDR2 FYNNEI. CDR3 bases: TGTGCCAGCAGTGAAGAGGTGGAGGGTAGCTCCTATAATTCACCCCTCCACTTT. It encodes CASSEEVEGSSYNSPLHF.

The rearrangement joins TRBV3-1 to TRBJ1-2; 7 bases match TRBD1. Germline-derived CDR1 and CDR2 are LGHDT and YNNKEL (reference sequence). J gave up 7 bases and V 3 bases, and 5 bases lay outside the gene matches. There are 13 residues in the CDR3. The DNA of the CDR3 is TGTGCCAGCAGCCAGGTACAGGGGACTGGCTACACCTTC. As protein: CASSQVQGTGYTF.

The chain joins TRBV24-1 to TRBJ2-1; a possible D gene is TRBD2 (5 bases). The CDR3 totals 14 residues. The V end lost 3 bases, the J end lost 7 bases, and 12 bases lay between the germline ends. Germline CDR1 reads KGHDR; CDR2 reads SFDVKD. In nucleotides, the CDR3 is TGTGCCACCAGTGATCCGGGAACTAGAAATGAGCAGTTCTTC. Its translation: CATSDPGTRNEQFF.